This T cell receptor (beta chain) was recorded in a study of blood T cell repertoires in COVID-19. Seattle's enrolled individuals joined amid active infection and were then monitored longitudinally. There are 16 residues in the CDR3. CDR1 and CDR2 (germline): SGHKS, YYEKEE (reference sequence). V dropped 4 bases and J dropped 2; count of bases not matched to a gene: 11. Measured with immunoSEQ multiplex PCR; TCRdb has only the in-frame clones, and not every one. The sample records about 52,000 clones, over 75% being singletons. The chain links TRBV5-5 to TRBJ2-5; 7 nucleotides align to TRBD2. What was sequenced was peripheral blood. This TCR was sampled from a man aged 80 or over with COVID-19, enrolled during active disease. CDR3 region: CASSKSISGAQETQYF. Here the CDR3 DNA reads TGTGCCAGCAGCAAAAGTATAAGCGGGGCGCAAGAGACCCAGTACTTC.